The source of this TCR beta chain is a study of shared clonotypes between healthy human individuals (TCRdb year 2020). A note on the overall study: A couple of women and a few men aged 18 to 49 years were included in the cohort. To increase sequencing depth and limit assay-specific biases, TCR repertoire library preparation and sequencing were carried out by different laboratories using diverse techniques. Per donor, three plates each were used for CD4 naive and CD4 memory, two for CD8 naive, and one for CD8 memory. Per donor, leukapheresis produced somewhere between about 0.94 and 9 billion PBMCs. To estimate repertoire size and how much clonotypes are shared between individuals, the study performed deep sequencing of blood TCR repertoires from roughly five healthy adults.

The investigation overall reported the following: When a handful of donors were compared, the shared fraction of clonotypes was about 5% for naive CD4, around 3.6% for naive CD8, roughly 2.3% for memory CD4, and 0.35% to 0.4% for memory CD8. The small number of donors limited the genetic and exposure-history diversity represented. Based on pairwise subsampling, the degree of clonotype sharing among donors was expected to be affected by sequencing depth. Compared with non-shared clonotypes, clonotypes shared by all four sorted-subset donors had higher generation probabilities. Sampling was restricted to blood, and TCR repertoires in tissues likely differ from the TCR repertoires found in blood. Naive subsets generally had larger estimated clonotype richness than memory subsets. Even with the large sequencing depth, rarefaction of the sorted-subset datasets indicated that sequencing was incomplete.

On this clone itself: Its antigen remains unidentified. No qualities accompany the bases; no much larger clone lies one base away.

Using the deep immunoSEQ assay, multiplex PCR amplified TCR CDR3 regions from genomic DNA. For each cell subset, the extracted genomic DNA was distributed evenly across all wells of several immunoSEQ 96-well plates, and each plate served as one replicate. Each replicate PCR for sorted subsets received about 210 ng genomic DNA, equal to roughly 33,000 T cell genomes. Purified libraries were quantified with a Qubit 3.0 fluorometer, sized on a Bioanalyzer 2100, and re-quantified with the KAPA Library Quantification kit. A separate single-read 150-cycle Illumina NextSeq 550 flow cell was used to sequence each immunoSEQ 96-well plate. The authors processed their data as follows. The immunoSEQ output contained only junctional sequences without quality scores, so filtering could not match that applied to full-length reads. Sequences were annotated with PyIR, a Python wrapper for IgBLAST v1.9, using IMGT germline references to assign V/J genes and CDR3. Reads with weak V/J assignments (E-value above 1e-6), missing CDR3, stop codons, out-of-frame junctions, or ambiguous translated residues were removed. V3J clonotypes were defined as sequences sharing an identical inferred V gene, J gene, and CDR3 amino acid sequence. To compute the percentage overlap between repertoires, the number of shared unique clonotypes was divided by the size of the smaller repertoire. Repertoire richness was assessed with RTK rarefaction, the Chao1 estimator, and Recon v2.1 estimates of unobserved clonotypes. For all TCRbeta clonotypes obtained by the gDNA method from several donors, generation probabilities were computed with OLGA. Sourced from immuneACCESS, this table was stored by TCRdb with only in-frame sequences that have V and J called. A share of the clones is absent; for the studies checked, an unresolved V gene accounts for under half, and the remainder has no known explanation. The V and J calls and clone size were taken over from that table, and D and trimming were inferred from the DNA. For this sample there are around 2,000,000 clones; 85% to 95% appear just once. The ten largest clones take up 0.1% to 0.15% of the sample.

Germline trimming: 5 bases from V, 7 bases from J; junction bases outside gene matches: 4. Including cysteine and phenylalanine, the CDR3 has 14 amino acids. The sequence is cut down to CDR3 DNA, 42 bases in frame from base 1. CDR1 and CDR2, looked up from the germline V gene (reference sequence), are SGHAT and FQDESV. The donors were healthy, HIV-negative adults with no recently reported acute infections or vaccinations. Only Caucasian adults living in Nashville, Tennessee, USA were represented among the donors. Magnetic negative selection was used to enrich CD4+ T cells, after which naive cells were positively selected on CD45RA and the negative fraction became the memory subset. Blood was obtained by leukapheresis, after which PBMCs were separated by Ficoll-Histopaque density gradient centrifugation and cryopreserved in liquid nitrogen vapor phase. Purity and quantity of every magnetically sorted T cell population were checked by analytical flow cytometry. Genomic DNA was isolated from every sorted fraction and measured by UV absorbance on a Nanodrop 2000c.

Recombination linked TRBV11-1 to TRBJ1-6; the central 8 bases match TRBD1. The clonotype comes from a man aged 18 to 30 in good health. The sample consisted of naive CD4+ T cells sorted from blood. Explained via the paper, the cell subset or site label denotes: CD45RA+ positively selected. The sequenced DNA: TGTGCCAGCAGCAGTAGACAGGGGAATTCACCCCTCCACTTT. Translated, it reads CASSSRQGNSPLHF.